The present T cell receptor beta chain was sequenced within a study of Graves' ophthalmopathy and Graves' hyperthyroidism. Among the exclusions were patients with other autoimmune diseases, uncontrolled infections, pregnancy or lactation. The CDR3 extends over 12 amino acids. The V gene's germline CDR1 is DFQATT and CDR2 SNEGSKA (reference sequence). Whole-study findings and limits: Clonotypes were expanded in thyroid at above 0.001 frequency, and most also appeared in blood.

Amplification from RNA transcripts yielded the TCR beta CDR3 regions. HTBI primers were used in a first-round RT-PCR, which preceded a second-round multiplex PCR. Each CDR3 protein gets one entry after TCRdb re-called the multiplex PCR reads with MiXCR. The table has roughly 600,000 distinct CDR3 sequences, roughly 39% seen once. To note about this clonotype: No antigen is known for it. The junction and the germline gene differ at one end; a read error may be behind it.

The specimen sequenced was peripheral blood or thyroid tissue (not recorded which). The origin of this receptor is an adult man with Graves' hyperthyroidism. The chain employs TRBV20-1 and TRBJ1-2; 9 bases line up with TRBD1. This chain's CDR3 is CSARAGTGNSPF. As DNA, the CDR3 is TGCAGTGCTAGAGCAGGGACAGGGAATTCACCCTTC.